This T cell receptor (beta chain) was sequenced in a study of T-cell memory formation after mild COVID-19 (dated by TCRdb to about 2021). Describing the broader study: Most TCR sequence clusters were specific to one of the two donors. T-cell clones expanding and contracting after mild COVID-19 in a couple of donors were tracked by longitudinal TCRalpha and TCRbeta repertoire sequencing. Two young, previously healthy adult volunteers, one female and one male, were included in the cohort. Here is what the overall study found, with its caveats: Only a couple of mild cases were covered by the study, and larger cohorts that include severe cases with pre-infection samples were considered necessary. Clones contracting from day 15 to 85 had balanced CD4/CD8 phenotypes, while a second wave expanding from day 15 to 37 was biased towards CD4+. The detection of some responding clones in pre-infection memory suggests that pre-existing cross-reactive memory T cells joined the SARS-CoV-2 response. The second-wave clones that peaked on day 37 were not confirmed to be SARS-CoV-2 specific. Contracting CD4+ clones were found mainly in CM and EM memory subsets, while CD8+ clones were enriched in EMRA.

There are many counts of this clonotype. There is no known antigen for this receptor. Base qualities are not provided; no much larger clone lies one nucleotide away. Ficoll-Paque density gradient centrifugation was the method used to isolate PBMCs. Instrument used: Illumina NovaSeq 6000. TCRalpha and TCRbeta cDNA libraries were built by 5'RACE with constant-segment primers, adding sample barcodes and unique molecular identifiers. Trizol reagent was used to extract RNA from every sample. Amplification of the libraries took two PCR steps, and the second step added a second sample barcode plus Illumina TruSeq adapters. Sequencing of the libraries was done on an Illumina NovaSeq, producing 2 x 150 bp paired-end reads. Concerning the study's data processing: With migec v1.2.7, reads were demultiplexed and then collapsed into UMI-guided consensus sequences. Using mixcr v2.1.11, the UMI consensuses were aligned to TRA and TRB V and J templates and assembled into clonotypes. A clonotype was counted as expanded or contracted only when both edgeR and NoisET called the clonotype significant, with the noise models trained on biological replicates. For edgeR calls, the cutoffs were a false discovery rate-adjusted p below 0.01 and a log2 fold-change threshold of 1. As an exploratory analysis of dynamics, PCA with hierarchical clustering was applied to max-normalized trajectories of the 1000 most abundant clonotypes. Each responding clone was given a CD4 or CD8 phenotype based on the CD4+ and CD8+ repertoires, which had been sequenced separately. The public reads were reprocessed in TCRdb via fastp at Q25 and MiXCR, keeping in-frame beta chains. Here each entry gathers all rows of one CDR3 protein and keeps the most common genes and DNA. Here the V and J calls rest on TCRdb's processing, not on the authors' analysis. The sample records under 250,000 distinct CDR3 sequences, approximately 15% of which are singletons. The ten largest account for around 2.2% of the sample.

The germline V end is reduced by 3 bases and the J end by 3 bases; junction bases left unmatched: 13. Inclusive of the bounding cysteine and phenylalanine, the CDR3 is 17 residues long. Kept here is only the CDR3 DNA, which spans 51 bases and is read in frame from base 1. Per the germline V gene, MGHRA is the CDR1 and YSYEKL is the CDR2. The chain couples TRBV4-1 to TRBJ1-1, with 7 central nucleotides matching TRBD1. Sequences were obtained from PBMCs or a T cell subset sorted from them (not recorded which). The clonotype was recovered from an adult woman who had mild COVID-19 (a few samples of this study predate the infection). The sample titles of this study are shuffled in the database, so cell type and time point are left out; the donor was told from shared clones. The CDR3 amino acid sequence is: CASSHPPRGGEDTEAFF. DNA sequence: TGCGCCAGCAGCCACCCCCCCCGAGGGGGCGAGGACACTGAAGCTTTCTTT.